The T cell receptor (beta chain) under discussion was sequenced for a study of glioma-infiltrating T cells after dendritic cell vaccination. Looking at the study overall: Autologous tumor lysate was loaded overnight onto monocyte-derived dendritic cells grown seven to eight days with IL-4 and GM-CSF. Study observations and caveats: Survival was not directly related to TCR clonality in these patients.

A remark on this clone: The target antigen is unknown.

The immunoSEQ assay amplified TCRB CDR3 from up to 2 ug DNA. Only in-frame clones appear in the TCRdb table, and some are missing; sequencing was by immunoSEQ multiplex PCR. The sample consists of about 49,000 clones, 85% of them appearing once. Germline trimming cut 4 bases from V and 4 bases from J; bases unmatched to any gene: 2. Germline CDR1 GTSNPN, CDR2 SVGIG (reference sequence). The CDR3 loop spans 12 amino acids. The chain uses TRBV30 and TRBJ1-1; 8 nucleotides align to TRBD1. The clonotype originates from a human donor with glioblastoma. The input for sequencing was blood, taken before dendritic cell vaccination. In DNA form, the CDR3 reads TGTGCCTGGAACAGGGGGGGCACTGAAGCTTTCTTT. It codes for CAWNRGGTEAFF.